The 20 T cell receptor beta chains below all came from one sample that was sequenced in a study of OX40 agonist ivuxolimab in advanced cancers. Data came from immunoSEQ multiplex PCR; TCRdb stores just in-frame clones and leaves some out. The sample carries some 68,000 clones, about 88% recorded once. The sample in question was CD4+ or CD8+ T cells sorted from blood, obtained in a trial of the OX40 agonist ivuxolimab. The receptor source for this set is an adult with an advanced solid tumor such as melanoma, head and neck, liver or kidney cancer.

The chain joins TRBV29-1 to TRBJ2-2; D not certain. Deletions cut 4 bases from V and 6 bases from J, with 9 bases between. CDR3 size: 12 residues. The germline V gene has CDR1 SQVTM and CDR2 ANQGSEA. CDR3 DNA: TGCAGCGTTGGCCACCAGGCCGGGGAGCTGTTTTTT. This encodes CSVGHQAGELFF.

The CDR3 sequence: CATSRAGTSVSYEQYF. CDR3 DNA sequence: TGTGCCACCAGCAGAGCCGGGACTAGCGTCTCCTACGAGCAGTACTTC. The genes are TRBV15 and TRBJ2-5, with 10 bases aligning to TRBD2. The J call may be faulty, since TRBJ2-7 better matches the DNA end. The CDR3 is 16 residues long. Germline CDR1 is LNHNV and CDR2 is YYDKDF (reference sequence).

The V call is TRBV19, the J call TRBJ1-1; 8 nucleotides align to TRBD1. Trimming at V came to 5 bases and at J to 3 bases, leaving 5 bases not matched to a gene. The CDR3 contains 14 residues. CDR1 and CDR2 from the germline V gene are LNHDA and SQIVND (reference sequence). The CDR3 sequence: CASSPSDRDTEAFF. The CDR3 bases are TGTGCCAGTAGTCCATCGGACAGGGACACTGAAGCTTTCTTT.

Remarks on this clone: Other DNA sequences in this sample translate to the same CDR3. The chain links TRBV7-3 to TRBJ2-1; 11 positions agree with TRBD2. The CDR3 totals 14 residues. Germline V gives CDR1 SGHTA, CDR2 FQGTGA. Losses at the gene ends were 5 bases for V and 9 bases for J; bases not matched to a gene: 6. CDR3 sequence reads: CASSSGLAGGEQFF. The CDR3 bases are TGTGCCAGCAGCAGTGGACTAGCGGGCGGTGAGCAGTTCTTC.

This chain links TRBV2 with TRBJ2-1; 9 bases align to TRBD2. J gave up 5 bases and V 5 bases, and 7 bases lay outside the gene matches. This CDR3 contains 15 residues. Germline CDR1 SNHLY, CDR2 FYNNEI. The CDR3 DNA is TGTGCCAGCAGTCCGAGCGGGGGGACTCACAATGAGCAGTTCTTC. It encodes CASSPSGGTHNEQFF.

The V and J genes are TRBV28 and TRBJ1-5; D possibly corresponds to TRBD1 (5 bases). CDR1 and CDR2 (germline): MDHEN, SYDVKM. Trimming took 8 bases from V and 1 from J, leaving 6 bases between them. The CDR3 spans 12 residues. The CDR3 region has the DNA TGTGCCAGCTGGGACAGCAATCAGCCCCAGCATTTT. Its translation is CASWDSNQPQHF.

V gene TRBV14 combines with J gene TRBJ1-2; a possible D gene is TRBD1 (6 bases). V was shortened by 0 bases and J by 4 bases, with 12 bases between the two germline ends. Germline V gives CDR1 SGHDN, CDR2 FVKESK. This CDR3 has 15 amino acids. In DNA form, the CDR3 reads TGTGCCAGCAGCCAAGATGCGGGGGGCGGCTATGGCTACACCTTC. Translated: CASSQDAGGGYGYTF.

The rearrangement uses TRBV2 and TRBJ2-2; D not certain. Trimming removed 4 bases from V and 0 bases from J, with 6 bases in between. The CDR3 covers 14 residues. The germline gives CDR1 SNHLY, CDR2 FYNNEI. CDR3 residues: CASSADANTGELFF. CDR3 DNA: TGTGCCAGCAGTGCGGACGCGAACACCGGGGAGCTGTTTTTT.

Note on this clone: An end of the junction does not agree with germline; a read error may underlie this. The chain's CDR3 is CASSQGRGKTVF. The CDR3 coding sequence is TGCGCCAGCTCCCAGGGGAGGGGAAAAACTGTTTTT. The chain carries TRBV5-1 and TRBJ1-4, with D possibly being TRBD1 (6 bases). There are 12 residues in the CDR3. The germline V gene encodes CDR1 SGHRS and CDR2 YFSETQ.

This clone appeared a few times. This chain uses TRBV19 with TRBJ1-5, with a possible D match to TRBD1 (6 bases). Germline V gene data show CDR1 as LNHDA and CDR2 as SQIVND (reference sequence). The CDR3 loop spans 15 amino acids. Trimming shortened V by 4 bases and J by 10 bases, and 20 bases separated the two germline ends. The DNA of the CDR3 is TGTGCCAGTAGTAGCAGGGGTGGGGACAATCGACCCCAGCATTTT. Translated, it gives CASSSRGGDNRPQHF.

This chain connects TRBV5-4 to TRBJ2-1, with TRBD2 identical over 11 bases. The CDR3 consists of 16 residues. CDR1 SGHNT and CDR2 YYREEE come from the germline V gene (reference sequence). V shed 5 bases, J shed 3 bases, and the junction held 7 bases outside the gene matches. In DNA form, the CDR3 reads TGTGCCAGCAGGCCAGGGGGGACTAGCGGCTACAATGAGCAGTTCTTC. Its protein product is CASRPGGTSGYNEQFF.

The J gene is TRBJ1-5, the V gene TRBV6-5, with D perhaps TRBD1 (6 bases). The CDR3 has 15 amino acids. Trimming took 0 bases from V and 0 from J, leaving 6 bases between them. The germline V gene has CDR1 MNHEY and CDR2 SVGAGI. The CDR3 loop is CASSYSGHSNQPQHF. In nucleotides, the CDR3 is TGTGCCAGCAGTTACTCGGGACATAGCAATCAGCCCCAGCATTTT.

The chain joins TRBV4-1 to TRBJ1-1; tentative D call: TRBD1 (5 bases). V was clipped by 1 base and J by 6 bases, with 12 bases between them. Germline V gene lookup returns CDR1 MGHRA and CDR2 YSYEKL. There are 14 residues in the CDR3. The CDR3 reads CASSQVRGDAEAFF. CDR3 DNA sequence: TGCGCCAGCAGCCAAGTTCGGGGCGACGCTGAAGCTTTCTTT.

This sequence joins TRBV6-1 and TRBJ2-7; the D gene is possibly TRBD1 (6 bases). Germline values: CDR1 MNHNS, CDR2 SASEGT. CDR3 length: 12 amino acids. V lost 7 bases and J 2 bases, leaving 9 bases between the germline ends. The CDR3 DNA is TGTGCCAGCACGGACAGTACCTACGAGCAGTACTTC. Its translation is CASTDSTYEQYF.

This chain uses TRBV2 with TRBJ2-3; weak D call: TRBD2 (5 bases). Germline lookup yields CDR1 SNHLY and CDR2 FYNNEI. Trimming cost V 4 bases and J 4 bases, with 24 bases left between them. The CDR3 consists of 18 residues. The CDR3: CASSGSEGGLLGADTQYF. The CDR3, as DNA: TGTGCCAGCAGTGGCAGTGAAGGCGGACTGCTGGGCGCAGATACGCAGTATTTT.

This rearrangement joins TRBV7-3 to TRBJ2-6; D is undetermined. Germline loops: CDR1 SGHTA, CDR2 FQGTGA. The CDR3 loop spans 18 amino acids. V lost 5 bases, J lost 0 bases, and 17 bases lay in between. CDR3 loop: CASSRSTGSTSGANVLTF. In DNA, the CDR3 is TGTGCCAGCAGCCGGTCGACCGGGTCTACCTCTGGGGCCAACGTCCTGACTTTC.

The CDR3 DNA reads TGTGCCAGCAGTTTTTGGGGGAGCACAGATACGCAGTATTTT. Its protein is CASSFWGSTDTQYF. V is TRBV27 and J is TRBJ2-3, with D perhaps given as TRBD1 or TRBD2 (5 bases each). V was trimmed by 3 bases and J by 0 bases, leaving 7 bases between them. The CDR3 spans 14 residues. Germline V gene lookup returns CDR1 MNHEY and CDR2 SMNVEV (reference sequence).

V gene TRBV11-2 combines with J gene TRBJ2-1; 10 nucleotides match TRBD2. Germline V gene sequence: CDR1 SGHAT, CDR2 FQNNGV. This CDR3 spans 16 amino acids. Losses at the gene ends were 8 bases for V and 7 bases for J; bases not matched to a gene: 14. This chain's CDR3 is CASRRPGTSVLNEQFF. In DNA form, the CDR3 reads TGTGCCAGCCGTCGACCCGGGACTAGCGTTCTGAATGAGCAGTTCTTC. Full variable domain (rest looked up from reference TRBV11-2 and TRBJ2-1): EAGVAQSPRYKIIEKRQSVAFWCNPISGHATLYWYQQILGQGPKLLIQFQNNGVVDDSQLPKDRFSAERLKGVDSTLKIQPAKLEDSAVYLCASRRPGTSVLNEQFFGPGTRLTVL.

The CDR3 protein is CASTAGDSGELFF. CDR3 in DNA: TGTGCCAGCACGGCAGGGGATAGCGGGGAGCTGTTTTTT. The rearrangement joins TRBV28 to TRBJ2-2; possible D gene TRBD1, 6 bases. Per germline, CDR1 MDHEN and CDR2 SYDVKM. The CDR3 has 13 amino acids. The V end was cut by 7 bases, the J end by 7 bases, with 13 bases between.

The chain employs TRBV7-9 and TRBJ2-5; D may be TRBD2 (5 bases). Germline assignment: CDR1 SEHNR and CDR2 FQNEAQ (reference sequence). V shed 6 bases and J shed 1 base, with 15 bases lying between them. The CDR3 has 15 amino acids. The CDR3 sequence: CASSPLEGPQETQYF. CDR3 DNA: TGTGCCAGCAGTCCCCTAGAGGGCCCCCAAGAGACCCAGTACTTC.